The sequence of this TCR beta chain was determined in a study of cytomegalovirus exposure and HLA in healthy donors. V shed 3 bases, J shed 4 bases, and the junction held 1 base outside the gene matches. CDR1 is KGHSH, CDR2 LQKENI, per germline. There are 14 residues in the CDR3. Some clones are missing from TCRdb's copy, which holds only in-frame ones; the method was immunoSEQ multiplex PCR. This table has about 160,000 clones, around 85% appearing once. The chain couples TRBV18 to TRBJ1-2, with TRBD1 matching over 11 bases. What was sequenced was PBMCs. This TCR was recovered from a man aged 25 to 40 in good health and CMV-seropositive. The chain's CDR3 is CASSPDRGLYGYTF. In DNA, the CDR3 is TGTGCCAGCTCACCGGACAGGGGGCTCTATGGCTACACCTTC.